This TCR beta chain came from a study of blood T cells in healthy people across ages. The CDR3 sequence is 16 residues long. V gave up 5 bases and J gave up 0 bases; unmatched junction bases: 11. Per germline, CDR1 SGHRS and CDR2 YFSETQ. The use of a sample-barcoded 5' primer and a J-beta primer mix characterized a second PCR of 7 to 11 cycles. TCRdb processed the 5' RACE reads anew with MiXCR; each CDR3 protein has one entry. The sample lists 850,000 to 1,300,000 distinct CDR3 sequences; under 55% were seen once. The source of this sequence is a woman in her sixties in good health. V is TRBV5-1 and J is TRBJ2-7; TRBD2 matches 7 bases. The sequenced sample was blood. The CDR3 DNA reads TGCGCCAGCAGTCCCACGGCGGGAGTTGGCTCCTACGAGCAGTACTTC. As protein: CASSPTAGVGSYEQYF. The full variable domain, in which reference TRBV5-1 and TRBJ2-7 provide the parts outside the CDR3, is KAGVTQTPRYLIKTRGQQVTLSCSPISGHRSVSWYQQTPGQGLQFLFEYFSETQRNKGNFPGRFSGRQFSNSRSEMNVSTLELGDSALYLCASSPTAGVGSYEQYFGPGTRLTVT.